These T cell receptor beta chains were read from a single sample in a study of cytomegalovirus exposure and HLA in healthy donors. Sequencing used immunoSEQ multiplex PCR; TCRdb keeps in-frame clones, though not all of them. The sample yields some 150,000 clones, about 84% seen once. Sequencing used PBMCs. The origin of the receptors is a male donor in good health and CMV-seronegative. The CDR3 runs from the conserved cysteine through the conserved F or W. A D gene is named only where the DNA matches it firmly.

TRBJ1-3 . TRBV5-6 CASSLGQAGHTIYF TGTGCCAGCAGCTTGGGGCAGGCCGGCCACACCATATATTTT
TRBJ2-3 TRBD2 TRBV10-3 CATRGTSGTDTQYF TGTGCCACTAGGGGGACTAGCGGCACAGATACGCAGTATTTT
TRBJ1-2 . TRBV18 CASSQSTPRGYGYTF TGTGCCAGCTCACAGTCGACCCCAAGAGGCTATGGCTACACCTTC
TRBJ2-3 TRBD2 TRBV2 CASSIYSGDTDTQYF TGTGCCAGCAGTATCTATAGCGGGGACACAGATACGCAGTATTTT
TRBJ2-5 . TRBV20-1 CSDGNQETQYF TGCAGTGATGGCAACCAAGAGACCCAGTACTTC
TRBJ1-5 . TRBV7-8 CASSLAGGPRPQHF TGTGCCAGCAGCTTAGCGGGGGGACCGAGGCCCCAGCATTTT
TRBJ1-4 . TRBV6-5 CASSYSGQGGEKLFF TGTGCCAGCAGTTACTCGGGTCAGGGCGGTGAAAAACTGTTTTTT
TRBJ1-2 . TRBV7-9 CASSLLGRGNYGYTF TGTGCCAGCAGCTTACTCGGGAGGGGTAACTATGGCTACACCTTC
TRBJ1-1 . TRBV19 CASSISSVLAEAFF TGTGCCAGTAGTATAAGTTCGGTTTTGGCTGAAGCTTTCTTT
TRBJ2-1 . TRBV7-9 CSSSLSFGWNEQFF TGTTCCAGCAGCTTAAGTTTCGGGTGGAATGAGCAGTTCTTC